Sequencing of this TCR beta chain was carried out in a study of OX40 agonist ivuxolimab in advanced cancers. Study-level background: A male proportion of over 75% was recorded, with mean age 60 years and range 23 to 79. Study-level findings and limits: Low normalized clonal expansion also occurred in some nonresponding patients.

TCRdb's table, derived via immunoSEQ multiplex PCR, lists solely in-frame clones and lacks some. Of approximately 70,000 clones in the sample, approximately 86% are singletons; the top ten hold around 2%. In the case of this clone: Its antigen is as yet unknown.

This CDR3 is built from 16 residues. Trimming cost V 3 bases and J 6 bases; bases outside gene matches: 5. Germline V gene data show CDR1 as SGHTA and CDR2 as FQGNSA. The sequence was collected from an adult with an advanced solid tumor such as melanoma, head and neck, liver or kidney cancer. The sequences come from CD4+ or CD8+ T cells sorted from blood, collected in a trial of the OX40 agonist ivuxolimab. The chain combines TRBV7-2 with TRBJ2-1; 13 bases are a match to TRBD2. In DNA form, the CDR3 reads TGTGCCAGCAGCTTTCGACTAGCGGGGGGTCTCAATGAGCAGTTCTTC. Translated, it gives CASSFRLAGGLNEQFF.